The entry below gives a single TCR beta chain sequence along with its context. Its antigen is currently unknown. CDR1 ENHRY and CDR2 SYGVKD come from the germline V gene. With 6 bases clipped from V and 10 bases from J, the junction kept 10 bases outside the gene matches. CDR3 length: 14 amino acids. Drawn from each donor were approximately 9.5 milliliters of peripheral blood. The data belong to a study of blood T cells in healthy people across ages. At the level of the study: T cells yielded about one barcoded beta molecule per two cells through template switching. Findings of the study overall: CMV status of donors was not determined, possibly confounding expanded clonotype changes. Versus aged donors, long-lived donors had higher diversity and more naive CD4+ cells.

Alongside a J-beta primer mix, a sample-barcoded 5' primer served in a second PCR lasting about 7 to 11 cycles. MiXCR, run by TCRdb on the 5' RACE reads, gives a single entry per CDR3 protein. The sample has more than 1.4 million distinct CDR3 sequences; roughly 45% are singletons. This chain connects TRBV10-3 to TRBJ1-4; 8 bases agree with TRBD1. The source of this sequence is a woman aged 18-30 years in good health. The sequenced sample consisted of blood. CDR3 sequence reads: CAISPSGGRVKLFF. The CDR3 DNA follows: TGTGCCATCAGCCCATCAGGGGGCCGGGTAAAACTGTTTTTT.